The rows below give T cell receptor beta chains drawn from one sample of a study of OX40 agonist ivuxolimab in advanced cancers. Libraries were prepared by immunoSEQ multiplex PCR; TCRdb keeps only in-frame clonotypes and omits some of them. The sample comprises about 82,000 clones, around 86% of which are singletons, and around 2% rests with the top ten. The sequences come from CD4+ or CD8+ T cells sorted from blood, collected in a trial of the OX40 agonist ivuxolimab. The receptor set was obtained from an adult with an advanced solid tumor such as melanoma, head and neck, liver or kidney cancer. Each CDR3 is given with its conserved first and last residue. The order of the fields is V gene, J gene, clone size, D gene, CDR3 protein, CDR3 DNA. The D gene is left open where the match is weak. For some rows the clone size is stated as once, few or many, or as a class when expanded; others skip it.

>TRBV7-9|TRBJ2-7|once|TRBD2
CASSGTSGTYEQYF
TGTGCCAGCAGCGGAACTAGCGGGACCTACGAGCAGTACTTC
>TRBV28|TRBJ2-7|-|TRBD2
CASSLGLGTSGSYEQYF
TGTGCCAGCAGTTTAGGGCTTGGGACTAGCGGATCCTACGAGCAGTACTTC
>TRBV29-1|TRBJ2-7|-|-
CSASVTGPEQYF
TGCAGCGCCTCAGTGACGGGGCCCGAGCAGTACTTC
>TRBV19|TRBJ2-1|-|-
CAIKGARQSSYNEQFF
TGTGCCATCAAAGGGGCGAGGCAGAGCTCCTACAATGAGCAGTTCTTC
>TRBV27|TRBJ2-3|few|TRBD2
CASSSPAGGTDTQYF
TGTGCCAGCAGTTCGCCAGCGGGGGGCACAGATACGCAGTATTTT
>TRBV9|TRBJ2-2|-|TRBD2
CASSAGLAGDTGELFF
TGTGCCAGCAGCGCGGGACTAGCGGGAGACACCGGGGAGCTGTTTTTT
>TRBV2|TRBJ2-7|-|-
CASTNGPYEQYF
TGTGCCAGCACAAATGGTCCCTACGAGCAGTACTTC
>TRBV13|TRBJ2-3|few|TRBD2
CASSLGLAGDTDTQYF
TGTGCCAGCAGCCTTGGACTAGCGGGAGACACAGATACGCAGTATTTT
>TRBV6-5|TRBJ1-1|-|-
CASSYSTGNTEAFF
TGTGCCAGCAGTTACTCAACGGGGAACACTGAAGCTTTCTTT
>TRBV6-5|TRBJ2-2|-|-
CASSYSQLTGELFF
TGTGCCAGCAGTTACTCACAGCTCACCGGGGAGCTGTTTTTT
>TRBV27|TRBJ2-6|-|TRBD1
CASSFPTGTGANVLTF
TGTGCCAGCAGTTTCCCGACAGGGACTGGGGCCAACGTCCTGACTTTC
>TRBV5-1|TRBJ2-7|-|-
CASSLGTDRSYEQYF
TGCGCCAGCAGCTTGGGCACCGACAGATCCTACGAGCAGTACTTC
>TRBV6-5|TRBJ1-2|few|-
CASIDWGAGGYTF
TGTGCCAGCATCGACTGGGGGGCAGGCGGCTACACCTTC
>TRBV5-1|TRBJ1-1|few|-
CASSLVGSTEAFF
TGCGCCAGCAGCTTGGTGGGGAGCACTGAAGCTTTCTTT
>TRBV19|TRBJ2-1|-|-
CASGKRYSYNEQFF
TGTGCCAGTGGAAAGCGGTACTCCTACAATGAGCAGTTCTTC
>TRBV5-1|TRBJ2-5|-|-
CASSLLGETQYF
TGCGCCAGCAGCTTGTTAGGGGAGACCCAGTACTTC
>TRBV7-8|TRBJ2-7|-|-
CASSLMDEVYEQYF
TGTGCCAGCAGCTTGATGGACGAGGTCTACGAGCAGTACTTC
>TRBV5-1|TRBJ2-3|-|TRBD1
CASSLGQGLTDTQYF
TGCGCCAGCAGCTTGGGACAGGGATTGACAGATACGCAGTATTTT
>TRBV29-1|TRBJ1-4|-|TRBD1
CSVGRQGEKLFF
TGCAGCGTTGGAAGACAGGGGGAAAAACTGTTTTTT
>TRBV6-5|TRBJ2-1|-|TRBD2
CASSGLAGGFNEQFF
TGTGCCAGCAGTGGGCTAGCGGGAGGTTTCAATGAGCAGTTCTTC
>TRBV18|TRBJ2-1|-|TRBD2
CASSPFELAINNEQFF
TGTGCCAGCTCACCTTTCGAACTAGCGATAAACAATGAGCAGTTCTTC
>TRBV6-5|TRBJ2-7|-|TRBD2
CASSPQTSLRREQYF
TGTGCCAGCAGTCCACAGACTAGCCTGAGGAGGGAGCAGTACTTC
>TRBV5-1|TRBJ2-3|once|-
CASSFGGVDTDTQYF
TGCGCCAGCAGCTTCGGAGGGGTCGACACAGATACGCAGTATTTT
>TRBV18|TRBJ2-7|-|-
CASSPRQDGYSEQYF
TGTGCCAGCTCACCGAGGCAGGATGGTTACTCCGAGCAGTACTTC
>TRBV10-3|TRBJ2-1|-|TRBD2
CAISESNSGMAQFF
TGTGCCATCAGTGAGTCGAATAGCGGGATGGCGCAGTTCTTC
>TRBV2|TRBJ1-6|-|-
CASTWDGSSYNSPLHF
TGTGCCAGCACCTGGGACGGAAGCTCCTATAATTCACCCCTCCACTTT
>TRBV29-1|TRBJ1-2|few|-
CSVEYTRQASSYTF
TGCAGCGTTGAGTATACTAGACAGGCATCGAGCTACACCTTC
>TRBV18|TRBJ1-1|-|-
CASSRGGTEAFF
TGTGCCAGCTCACGAGGGGGGACTGAAGCTTTCTTT
>TRBV6-5|TRBJ2-7|-|TRBD1
CASSRTGPDPYEQYF
TGTGCCAGCAGTCGGACAGGACCCGATCCCTACGAGCAGTACTTC
>TRBV6-1|TRBJ2-1|-|TRBD2
CASSGVVAGVEYNEQFF
TGTGCCAGCAGTGGCGTCGTAGCGGGAGTGGAGTACAATGAGCAGTTCTTC
>TRBV7-9|TRBJ1-1|-|-
CASSPTGNEAFF
TGTGCCAGCAGCCCGACAGGAAATGAAGCTTTCTTT
>TRBV12-5|TRBJ1-1|-|-
CASGPAGAEAFF
TGTGCTAGTGGTCCGGCCGGAGCTGAAGCTTTCTTT
>TRBV19|TRBJ2-7|-|TRBD2
CASSIAAGVDYEQYF
TGTGCCAGTAGTATTGCAGCGGGAGTGGACTACGAGCAGTACTTC
>TRBV6-5|TRBJ1-1|-|TRBD1
CASGRTGNTEAFF
TGTGCCAGCGGACGGACAGGGAACACTGAAGCTTTCTTT
>TRBV18|TRBJ2-1|-|-
CASSSGSGDYNEQFF
TGTGCCAGCTCTTCTGGGAGCGGAGATTACAATGAGCAGTTCTTC
>TRBV7-9|TRBJ2-5|-|TRBD1
CASSSKDRAKRETQYF
TGTGCCAGCAGCTCGAAGGACAGGGCTAAAAGGGAGACCCAGTACTTC
>TRBV21-1|TRBJ1-5|few|-
CASSKAGGTGDGRQPQHF
TGTGCCAGCAGCAAAGCGGGGGGCACAGGGGACGGGAGACAGCCCCAGCATTTT
>TRBV4-2|TRBJ2-1|-|TRBD2
CASSQAQTSGSSYNEQFF
TGTGCCAGCAGCCAAGCCCAGACTAGCGGGAGCTCCTACAATGAGCAGTTCTTC
>TRBV9|TRBJ2-1|-|-
CASSATRNEQFF
TGTGCCAGCAGCGCCACACGGAATGAGCAGTTCTTC
>TRBV5-6|TRBJ2-3|-|-
CASSLYGTDTQYF
TGTGCCAGCAGCTTGTACGGGACAGATACGCAGTATTTT
>TRBV6-5|TRBJ2-5|-|-
CASTPFGGGGETQYF
TGTGCCAGCACCCCTTTTGGGGGCGGGGGAGAGACCCAGTACTTC
>TRBV20-1|TRBJ1-1|few|-
CSSGEAFF
TGCAGTTCGGGGGAAGCTTTCTTT
>TRBV5-1|TRBJ2-1|-|-
CASSLSTTTGNEQFF
TGCGCCAGCAGCTTGTCGACCACAACTGGGAATGAGCAGTTCTTC
>TRBV28|TRBJ2-7|-|TRBD1
CASSYLDRVNDEQYF
TGTGCCAGCAGTTACTTAGACAGGGTCAACGACGAGCAGTACTTC
>TRBV10-1|TRBJ2-3|-|-
CASSEAPGLGGTDTQYF
TGCGCCAGCAGTGAGGCTCCCGGTTTGGGCGGCACAGATACGCAGTATTTT
>TRBV20-1|TRBJ2-5|once|-
CSASVQETQYF
TGCAGTGCTAGCGTGCAAGAGACCCAGTACTTC
>TRBV5-1|TRBJ1-2|few|-
CASRFSGEGSYGYTF
TGCGCCAGCAGATTTTCGGGGGAAGGGAGCTATGGCTACACCTTC
>TRBV11-2|TRBJ2-6|-|-
CASTTAGANVLTF
TGTGCCAGCACTACAGCTGGGGCCAACGTCCTGACTTTC
>TRBV11-3|TRBJ2-3|-|TRBD1
CASSLGQASTDTQYF
TGTGCCAGCAGCTTGGGACAGGCGAGCACAGATACGCAGTATTTT
>TRBV30|TRBJ2-6|-|-
CAWSGGANVLTF
TGTGCCTGGAGTGGGGGGGCCAACGTCCTGACTTTC
>TRBV18|TRBJ1-1|once|-
CASSPLPGQPNTEAFF
TGTGCCAGCTCACCACTGCCCGGACAGCCGAACACTGAAGCTTTCTTT
>TRBV19|TRBJ2-1|-|-
CASTIYNEQFF
TGTGCCAGTACTATTTACAATGAGCAGTTCTTC
>TRBV6-5|TRBJ1-2|-|-
CASSPQGAGLTF
TGTGCCAGCAGCCCCCAGGGTGCCGGTCTCACCTTC